The entry below describes one T cell receptor beta chain. The data were taken from a study of T cells in Graves' hyperthyroidism and ophthalmopathy. Hyperthyroidism, newly diagnosed and lasting under 2 months, affected patients aged 18 to 65. PBMCs were obtained from about 9 ml fresh peripheral blood. This CDR3 region has 15 residues. Germline V gene data show CDR1 as SGHDT and CDR2 as YYEEEE. V lost 0 bases to trimming and J lost 9 bases, with 13 bases between them. RNA transcripts served as the template for amplifying TCR beta CDR3 regions. HTBI primers drove first-round RT-PCR of the TCR CDR3. TCRdb recomputed calls from the multiplex PCR reads with MiXCR, one row per CDR3 protein. The top ten clones hold 26% of a sample with roughly 100,000 distinct CDR3 sequences, less than 55% of them seen once.

The receptor was isolated from a man aged 35-49 years with Graves' hyperthyroidism. The specimen sequenced was blood. The chain joins TRBV5-6 to TRBJ1-6; D is possibly TRBD1 (5 bases). The DNA of the CDR3 is TGTGCCAGCAGCTTGGTGTTTGACAGTATTTCACCCCTCCACTTT. Translating it yields CASSLVFDSISPLHF. The complete variable domain, with remaining parts taken from reference TRBV5-6 and TRBJ1-6, reads DAGVTQSPTHLIKTRGQQVTLRCSPKSGHDTVSWYQQALGQGPQFIFQYYEEEERQRGNFPDRFSGHQFPNYSSELNVNALLLGDSALYLCASSLVFDSISPLHFGNGTRLTVT.